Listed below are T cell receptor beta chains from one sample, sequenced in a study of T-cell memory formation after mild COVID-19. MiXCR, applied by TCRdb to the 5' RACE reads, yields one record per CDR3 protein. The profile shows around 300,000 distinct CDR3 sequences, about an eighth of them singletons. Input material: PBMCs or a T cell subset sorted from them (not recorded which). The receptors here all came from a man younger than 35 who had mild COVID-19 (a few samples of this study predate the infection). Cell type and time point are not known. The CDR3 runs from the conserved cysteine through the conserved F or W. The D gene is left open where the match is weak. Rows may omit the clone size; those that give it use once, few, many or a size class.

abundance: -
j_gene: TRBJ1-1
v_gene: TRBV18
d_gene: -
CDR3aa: CASSGRSEAFF
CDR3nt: TGTGCCAGCTCCGGACGGTCTGAAGCTTTCTTT

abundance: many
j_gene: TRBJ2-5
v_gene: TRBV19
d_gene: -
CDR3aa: CASKRDIGKETQYF
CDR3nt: TGTGCCAGTAAACGGGACATCGGAAAAGAGACCCAGTACTTC

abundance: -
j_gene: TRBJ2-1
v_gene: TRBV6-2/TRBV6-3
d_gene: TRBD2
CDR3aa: CASSYSGGQYNEQFF
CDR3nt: TGTGCCAGCAGTTATAGCGGGGGCCAATACAATGAGCAGTTCTTC

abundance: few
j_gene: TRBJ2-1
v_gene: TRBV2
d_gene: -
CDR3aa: CASSRGEGDQFF
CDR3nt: TGTGCCAGCAGCCGTGGGGAGGGGGACCAGTTCTTC

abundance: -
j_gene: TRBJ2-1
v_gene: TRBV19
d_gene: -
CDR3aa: CASTRQGGSSYNEQFF
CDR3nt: TGTGCCAGTACCCGACAGGGAGGTAGCTCCTACAATGAGCAGTTCTTC

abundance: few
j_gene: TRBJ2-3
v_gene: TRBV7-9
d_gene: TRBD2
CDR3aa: CASSGPRGESTDTQYF
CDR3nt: TGTGCCAGCAGCGGACCGCGGGGGGAGAGCACAGATACGCAGTATTTT

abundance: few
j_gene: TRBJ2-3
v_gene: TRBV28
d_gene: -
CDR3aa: CASPPREGRTDTQYF
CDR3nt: TGTGCCAGCCCTCCTCGGGAAGGGCGCACAGATACGCAGTATTTT

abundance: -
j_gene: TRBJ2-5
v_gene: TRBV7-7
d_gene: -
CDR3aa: CASSLGGRRETQYF
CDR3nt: TGTGCTAGCAGCTTAGGAGGGAGACGAGAGACCCAGTACTTC

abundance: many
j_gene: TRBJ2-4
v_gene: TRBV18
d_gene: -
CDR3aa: CASSPGSDGKNIQYF
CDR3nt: TGTGCCAGCTCACCAGGATCGGACGGGAAAAACATTCAGTACTTC

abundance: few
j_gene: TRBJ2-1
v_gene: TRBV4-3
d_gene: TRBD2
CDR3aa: CASSKASGGVEQFF
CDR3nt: TGCGCCAGCAGTAAGGCTAGCGGGGGAGTCGAGCAGTTCTTC

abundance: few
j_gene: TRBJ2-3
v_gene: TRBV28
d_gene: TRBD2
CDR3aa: CASKLAGWDTQYF
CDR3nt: TGTGCCAGCAAGCTAGCGGGGTGGGATACGCAGTATTTT

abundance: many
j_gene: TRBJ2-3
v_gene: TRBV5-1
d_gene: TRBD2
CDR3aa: CASSSRAGNSDTQYF
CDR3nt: TGCGCCAGCAGCTCTCGAGCGGGGAACTCAGATACGCAGTATTTT

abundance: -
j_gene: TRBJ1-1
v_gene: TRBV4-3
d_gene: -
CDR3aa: CASSQEREMNTEAFF
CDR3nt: TGCGCCAGCAGCCAAGAACGTGAGATGAACACTGAAGCTTTCTTT

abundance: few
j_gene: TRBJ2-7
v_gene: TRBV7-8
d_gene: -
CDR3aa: CASRPETVFYEQYF
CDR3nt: TGTGCCAGCAGGCCTGAGACAGTATTTTACGAGCAGTACTTC

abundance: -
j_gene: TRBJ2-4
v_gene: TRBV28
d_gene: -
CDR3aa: CASSATGMDIQYF
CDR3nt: TGTGCCAGCAGTGCAACAGGGATGGACATTCAGTACTTC

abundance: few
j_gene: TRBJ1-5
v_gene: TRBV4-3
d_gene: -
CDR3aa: CASSQDLRVNQPQHF
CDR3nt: TGCGCCAGCAGCCAAGATCTTAGGGTTAATCAGCCCCAGCATTTT

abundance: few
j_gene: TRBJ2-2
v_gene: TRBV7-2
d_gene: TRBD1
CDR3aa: CASSLFGQGANGELFF
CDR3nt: TGTGCCAGCAGCTTATTCGGCCAGGGGGCGAACGGGGAGCTGTTTTTT

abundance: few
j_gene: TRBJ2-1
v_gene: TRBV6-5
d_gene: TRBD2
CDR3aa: CASRPSGGARREQFF
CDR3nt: TGTGCCAGCAGGCCTAGCGGGGGGGCCCGTCGTGAGCAGTTCTTC

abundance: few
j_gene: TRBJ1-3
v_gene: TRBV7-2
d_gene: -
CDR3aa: CASRYTGTSGNTIYF
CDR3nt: TGTGCCAGCAGGTACACCGGGACGTCTGGAAACACCATATATTTT

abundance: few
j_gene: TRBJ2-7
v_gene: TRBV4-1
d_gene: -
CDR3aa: CASSQVADIDRYEQYF
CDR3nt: TGCGCCAGCAGCCAAGTAGCTGACATAGACCGCTACGAGCAGTACTTC

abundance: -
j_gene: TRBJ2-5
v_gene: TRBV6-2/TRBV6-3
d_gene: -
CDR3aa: CASSYGRGGTQYF
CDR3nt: TGTGCCAGCAGCTACGGACGAGGAGGGACCCAGTACTTC

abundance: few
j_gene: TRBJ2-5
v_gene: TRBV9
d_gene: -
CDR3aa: CASSDRVDETQYF
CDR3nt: TGTGCCAGCAGCGACAGGGTCGACGAGACCCAGTACTTC

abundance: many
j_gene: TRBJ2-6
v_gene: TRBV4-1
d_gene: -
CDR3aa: CASSQDFRGARLSSGANVLTF
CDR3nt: TGCGCCAGCAGCCAAGATTTTCGGGGGGCGCGGCTATCTTCTGGGGCCAACGTCCTGACTTTC

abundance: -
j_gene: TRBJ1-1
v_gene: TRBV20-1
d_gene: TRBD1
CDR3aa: CSATIGTGGGTEAFF
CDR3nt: TGCAGTGCGACGATAGGGACAGGGGGTGGCACTGAAGCTTTCTTT

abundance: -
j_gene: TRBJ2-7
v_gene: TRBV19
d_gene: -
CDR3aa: CASSSEGLYEQYF
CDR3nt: TGTGCCAGTAGTTCGGAGGGCCTCTACGAGCAGTACTTC

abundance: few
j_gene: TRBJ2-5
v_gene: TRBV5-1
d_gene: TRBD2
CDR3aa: CASSFSGGALETQYF
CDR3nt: TGCGCCAGCAGCTTCAGCGGGGGGGCCTTAGAGACCCAGTACTTC

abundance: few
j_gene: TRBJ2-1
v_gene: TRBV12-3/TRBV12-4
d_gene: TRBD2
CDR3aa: CASSLTSGGHNEQFF
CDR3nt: TGTGCCAGCAGTCTTACTAGCGGGGGGCACAATGAGCAGTTCTTC

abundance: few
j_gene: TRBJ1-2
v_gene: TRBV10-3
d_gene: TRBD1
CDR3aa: CAISESVGDRVNYGYTF
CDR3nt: TGTGCCATCAGTGAGTCGGTAGGGGACAGGGTAAACTATGGCTACACCTTC

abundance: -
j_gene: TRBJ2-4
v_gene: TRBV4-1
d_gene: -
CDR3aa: CASSQHRGIIAKNIQYF
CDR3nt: TGCGCCAGCAGCCAGCACAGAGGAATAATAGCCAAAAACATTCAGTACTTC

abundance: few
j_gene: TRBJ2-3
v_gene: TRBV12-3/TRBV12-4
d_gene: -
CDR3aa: CASSLASATQYF
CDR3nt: TGTGCCAGCAGTTTAGCTAGCGCTACGCAGTATTTT

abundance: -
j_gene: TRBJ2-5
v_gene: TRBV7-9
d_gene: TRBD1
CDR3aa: CASSPAGQERETQYF
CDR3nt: TGTGCCAGCAGCCCCGCGGGACAGGAACGAGAGACCCAGTACTTC

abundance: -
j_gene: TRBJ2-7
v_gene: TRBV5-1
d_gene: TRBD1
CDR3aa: CASSQDRGWYEQYF
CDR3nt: TGCGCCAGCAGCCAAGACAGGGGTTGGTACGAGCAGTACTTC

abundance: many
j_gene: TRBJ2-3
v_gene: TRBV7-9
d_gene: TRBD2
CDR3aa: CASSPPGLAATDTQYF
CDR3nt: TGTGCCAGCAGCCCTCCCGGACTAGCCGCCACAGATACGCAGTATTTT

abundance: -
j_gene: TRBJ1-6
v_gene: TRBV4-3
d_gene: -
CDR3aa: CASRWGTINSPLHF
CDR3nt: TGCGCCAGCAGATGGGGGACAATCAATTCACCCCTCCACTTT

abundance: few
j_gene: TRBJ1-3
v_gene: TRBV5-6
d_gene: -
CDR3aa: CASSLMGDTIYF
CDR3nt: TGTGCCAGCAGCCTCATGGGCGACACCATATATTTT

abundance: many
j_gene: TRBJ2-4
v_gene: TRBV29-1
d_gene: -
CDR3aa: CSVEDLGVAKNIQYF
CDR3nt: TGCAGCGTTGAAGATCTCGGGGTAGCCAAAAACATTCAGTACTTC

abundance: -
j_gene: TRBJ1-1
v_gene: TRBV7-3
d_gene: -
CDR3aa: CASSLTQGMNTEAFF
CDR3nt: TGTGCCAGCAGCTTAACCCAGGGGATGAACACTGAAGCTTTCTTT

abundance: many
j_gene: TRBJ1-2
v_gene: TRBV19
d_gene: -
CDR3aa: CASKGGGYTF
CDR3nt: TGTGCCAGTAAGGGAGGTGGCTACACCTTC

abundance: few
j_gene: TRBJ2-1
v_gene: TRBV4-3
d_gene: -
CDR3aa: CASSQDVAEYSYNEQFF
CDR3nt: TGCGCCAGCAGCCAAGATGTAGCGGAATACTCCTACAATGAGCAGTTCTTC

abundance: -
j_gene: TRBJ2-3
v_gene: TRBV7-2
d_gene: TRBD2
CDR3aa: CASSFAGGTPNTQYF
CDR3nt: TGTGCCAGCAGCTTTGCGGGGGGTACACCGAATACGCAGTATTTT

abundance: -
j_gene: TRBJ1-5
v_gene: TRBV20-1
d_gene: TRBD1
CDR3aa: CSAPTGGKDQPQHF
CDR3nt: TGCAGTGCTCCGACAGGGGGAAAAGATCAGCCCCAGCATTTT

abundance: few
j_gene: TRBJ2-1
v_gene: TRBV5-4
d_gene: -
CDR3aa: CASSSRDSGREQFF
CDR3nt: TGTGCCAGCAGCTCTCGGGACTCCGGCCGAGAGCAGTTCTTC

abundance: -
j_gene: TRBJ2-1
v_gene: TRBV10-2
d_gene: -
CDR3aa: CASTQGGLNEQFF
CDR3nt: TGCGCCAGCACCCAGGGTGGACTTAATGAGCAGTTCTTC

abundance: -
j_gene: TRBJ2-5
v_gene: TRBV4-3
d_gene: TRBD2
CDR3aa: CASSQDLASGGLQETQYF
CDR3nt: TGCGCCAGCAGCCAAGATCTCGCTAGCGGGGGACTACAAGAGACCCAGTACTTC

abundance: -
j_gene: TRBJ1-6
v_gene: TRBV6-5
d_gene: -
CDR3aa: CASSYSIGAVNNSPLHF
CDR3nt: TGTGCCAGCAGTTACTCGATAGGGGCAGTGAATAATTCACCCCTCCACTTT

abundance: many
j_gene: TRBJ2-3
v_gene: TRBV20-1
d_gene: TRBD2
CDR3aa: CSAREITSGGLSTDTQYF
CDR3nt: TGCAGTGCTAGAGAAATTACCAGCGGGGGGCTGAGCACAGATACGCAGTATTTT

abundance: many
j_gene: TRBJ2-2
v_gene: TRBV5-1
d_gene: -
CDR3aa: CASSLGRATGELFF
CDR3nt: TGCGCCAGCAGCTTGGGCAGGGCAACGGGGGAGCTGTTTTTT

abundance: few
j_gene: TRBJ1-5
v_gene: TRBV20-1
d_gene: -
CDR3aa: CSARGLSDGKEPQHF
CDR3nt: TGCAGTGCTAGAGGCCTATCGGACGGGAAAGAGCCCCAGCATTTT

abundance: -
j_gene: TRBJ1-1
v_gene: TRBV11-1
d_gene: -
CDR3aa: CASSRATEAFF
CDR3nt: TGTGCCAGCAGCCGGGCCACGGAAGCTTTCTTT